These 23 T cell receptor beta chains originate from one sample sequenced in a study of blood T cell repertoires in COVID-19 (TCRdb year 2020). The receptor library was made with the immunoSEQ multiplex PCR assay. TCRdb re-hosts the immuneACCESS table, in-frame sequences only. Its copies lack some clones; in the studies checked, an unresolved V gene accounts for under half of them, and the cause for the rest is not known. Recorded for this sample are under 200,000 clones; 88% of them occurred a single time. In total, the top ten clones hold 25% to 30% of the sample. The sequenced sample consisted of peripheral blood. These receptors came from a man between 60 and 75 years old with acute or convalescent COVID-19.

Only one count was recorded for this clone. The rearrangement uses TRBV5-1 and TRBJ2-7; 7 nucleotides match TRBD1. J gave up 1 base and V 4 bases, and 8 bases lay outside the gene matches. The CDR3 totals 15 residues. Germline-derived CDR1 and CDR2 are SGHRS and YFSETQ. The CDR3 bases are TGCGCCAGCAGCACGCATAAACAGGGGTCCTACGAGCAGTACTTC. It specifies CASSTHKQGSYEQYF. The complete variable domain, with remaining parts taken from reference TRBV5-1 and TRBJ2-7, reads KAGVTQTPRYLIKTRGQQVTLSCSPISGHRSVSWYQQTPGQGLQFLFEYFSETQRNKGNFPGRFSGRQFSNSRSEMNVSTLELGDSALYLCASSTHKQGSYEQYFGPGTRLTVT.

The chain uses TRBV29-1 and TRBJ1-6; D is perhaps TRBD1 (5 bases). V was clipped by 4 bases and J by 1 base, with 11 bases between them. The germline V gene has CDR1 SQVTM and CDR2 ANQGSEA. This CDR3 comprises 15 residues. CDR3 in amino acids: CSVGGGDSYNSPLHF. The CDR3 bases are TGCAGCGTTGGTGGAGGGGATTCCTATAATTCACCCCTCCACTTT.

This chain connects TRBV7-2 to TRBJ1-5, with a possible D match to TRBD1 (5 bases). Germline loops: CDR1 SGHTA, CDR2 FQGNSA. The V end lost 5 bases, the J end lost 2 bases, and 19 bases lay between the germline ends. The CDR3 runs 17 residues. This CDR3 is CASSPVETASGNQPQHF. The DNA for the CDR3 is TGTGCCAGCAGCCCGGTAGAGACAGCGAGCGGCAATCAGCCCCAGCATTTT.

The chain couples TRBV12-5 to TRBJ2-1; D call uncertain. Trimming pared 0 bases from V and 10 bases from J, leaving 7 bases between. There are 12 residues in the CDR3. CDR1 LGHNT and CDR2 FRNRAP come from the germline V gene. CDR3 in DNA: TGTGCTAGTGGTTTGGTAAGCTTGGAGCAGTTCTTC. Encoded protein: CASGLVSLEQFF. The full variable domain, completed using reference TRBV12-5 and TRBJ2-1, is DARVTQTPRHKVTEMGQEVTMRCQPILGHNTVFWYRQTMMQGLELLAYFRNRAPLDDSGMPKDRFSAEMPDATLATLKIQPSEPRDSAVYFCASGLVSLEQFFGPGTRLTVL.

The genes are TRBV24-1 and TRBJ2-2, with TRBD2 matching over 7 bases. The J segment lost 2 bases and the V segment lost 7 bases, leaving 12 bases of the junction unmatched. The CDR3 covers 17 residues. The germline V gene encodes CDR1 KGHDR and CDR2 SFDVKD. The CDR3 region is CATSPMGEGPNTGELFF. The CDR3 DNA is TGTGCCACCAGCCCTATGGGGGAGGGGCCTAACACCGGGGAGCTGTTTTTT.

The gene calls are TRBV9 and TRBJ2-1, with D maybe TRBD2 (6 bases). CDR1 is SGDLS, CDR2 YYNGEE, per germline. V lost 2 bases and J 0 bases, leaving 12 bases between the germline ends. The CDR3 sequence is 16 residues long. The CDR3 coding sequence is TGTGCCAGCAGCGTCTCCGGAGGGAACTCCTACAATGAGCAGTTCTTC. It yields the protein CASSVSGGNSYNEQFF.

V gene TRBV9 combines with J gene TRBJ2-3, with TRBD2 identical over 9 bases. Germline V lookup: CDR1 SGDLS, CDR2 YYNGEE. CDR3 length: 16 amino acids. V lost 0 bases, J lost 4 bases, and 6 bases stayed unmatched. CDR3 nucleotide sequence: TGTGCCAGCAGCGTAGAGGGCGGGGGGGCCGCAGATACGCAGTATTTT. Translation gives CASSVEGGGAADTQYF.

J is TRBJ1-2 and V is TRBV12-5; 8 bases line up with TRBD1. CDR1 and CDR2 from the germline V gene are LGHNT and FRNRAP. Trimming took 1 base from V and 8 from J; bases not matched to a gene: 6. This CDR3 has 14 amino acids. CDR3 amino acids: CASGLAGGDFGYTF. CDR3 DNA sequence: TGTGCTAGTGGTTTGGCAGGGGGCGATTTCGGCTACACCTTC.

This chain uses TRBV10-1 with TRBJ2-7; 9 bases match TRBD1. CDR1 and CDR2 from the germline V gene are WNHNN and SYGVQD (reference sequence). J was trimmed by 3 bases and V by 6 bases; bases with no gene match: 15. The CDR3 is 17 amino acids. CDR3 bases: TGCGCCAGCAGCGGACCCACAGGGGGCGGCGAGAGCTACGAGCAGTACTTC. This gives the protein CASSGPTGGGESYEQYF.

The chain employs TRBV5-1 and TRBJ1-2; perhaps TRBD1 as D (6 bases). CDR1 and CDR2 (germline): SGHRS, YFSETQ. The CDR3 consists of 16 residues. Trimming left V 6 bases short and J 0 bases short, with 18 bases between. CDR3 sequence: CASKPWTAAPNYGYTF. CDR3 nucleotides: TGCGCCAGCAAGCCATGGACAGCCGCACCTAACTATGGCTACACCTTC.

Comments on this clone: Other nucleotide sequences from this sample produce the same CDR3. The V gene is TRBV18, the J gene TRBJ1-6; TRBD1 might be the D (6 bases). Between the trimmed V and J ends, which lost 2 bases and 6 bases, there was a span of 8 bases. Germline lookup yields CDR1 KGHSH and CDR2 LQKENI. This CDR3 is 14 amino acids long. Here the CDR3 DNA reads TGTGCCAGCTCACCAGACAGGAGTAATTCACCCCTCCACTTT. Translating gives CASSPDRSNSPLHF.

The table lists this clone with a count of one. The V call is TRBV3-1 (or the pseudogene TRBV3-2), the J call TRBJ2-1; possibly TRBD2 for D (6 bases). CDR3 length equals 16 residues. Looked up from germline, CDR1 is LGHDT and CDR2 is YNNKEL (reference sequence). V lost 4 bases and J lost 4, with 17 bases in between. The CDR3 loop is CASSRLLVAEYNEQFF. The CDR3 nucleotides are TGTGCCAGCAGCCGTCTCTTAGTAGCGGAGTACAATGAGCAGTTCTTC.

This clone showed up just once. V is TRBV25-1 and J is TRBJ1-4; D is unclear. The germline gives CDR1 MGHDK, CDR2 SYGVNS. The ends were cut back, 2 bases at V and 8 bases at J, with 6 bases in the middle. The CDR3 runs to 12 residues. Here the CDR3 DNA reads TGTGCCAGCAGTGAACTCAGAGAAAAACTGTTTTTT. This gives the protein CASSELREKLFF.

J is TRBJ1-1 and V is TRBV2; 10 nucleotides align to TRBD1. The CDR3 spans 15 residues. Germline CDR1 reads SNHLY; CDR2 reads FYNNEI. J was trimmed by 1 base and V by 7 bases; bases with no gene match: 6. The CDR3 coding sequence is TGTGCCAGCAAGAGGGACAGGGGCAAGAACACTGAAGCTTTCTTT. This gives the protein CASKRDRGKNTEAFF.

This clone turned up a few times. The chain links TRBV11-3 to TRBJ1-1, with 9 bases lining up with TRBD1. The CDR3 is 16 residues long. J lost 5 bases, V lost 1 base, and 8 bases had no gene match. Per the germline V gene, CDR1 is SGHNT and CDR2 is YENEEA. CDR3 residues: CASSLGSGTGRTEAFF. The CDR3 DNA is TGTGCCAGCAGCTTAGGGAGCGGGACAGGGAGGACTGAAGCTTTCTTT.

The chain joins TRBV28 to TRBJ2-1; 13 bases are a match to TRBD2. Germline-derived CDR1 and CDR2 are MDHEN and SYDVKM. The CDR3 loop spans 16 amino acids. With 6 bases clipped from V and 6 bases from J, the junction kept 8 bases outside the gene matches. The CDR3 DNA follows: TGTGCCAGCAGGCCTCTACTAGCGGGAGGGGTCAATGAGCAGTTCTTC. It yields the protein CASRPLLAGGVNEQFF. Variable domain in full (rest from reference TRBV28 and TRBJ2-1): DVKVTQSSRYLVKRTGEKVFLECVQDMDHENMFWYRQDPGLGLRLIYFSYDVKMKEKGDIPEGYSVSREKKERFSLILESASTNQTSMYLCASRPLLAGGVNEQFFGPGTRLTVL.

The rearrangement uses TRBV10-3 and TRBJ2-7, with D possibly being TRBD2 (5 bases). With 4 bases removed from V and 0 bases from J, the gap between germline ends came to 13 bases. The length of the CDR3 is 15 residues. From germline, CDR1 is ENHRY and CDR2 SYGVKD. This CDR3 is CAISVRGSGSYEQYF. CDR3 coding DNA: TGTGCCATCAGTGTCCGGGGATCAGGCTCCTACGAGCAGTACTTC.

The DNA for the CDR3 is TGTGCCAGCAGCACCCGGACAGGGGGCTACGAGCAGTACTTC. Translating gives CASSTRTGGYEQYF. This chain joins TRBV5-4 and TRBJ2-7, with 10 positions matching TRBD1. The CDR3 sequence is 14 residues long. Germline values: CDR1 SGHNT, CDR2 YYREEE (reference sequence). Unmatched junction bases numbered 4, after V lost 4 bases and J lost 3 bases.

This clone was counted once. The chain uses TRBV19 and TRBJ1-5, with D possibly being TRBD1 (5 bases). CDR3 length: 15 amino acids. From germline, CDR1 is LNHDA and CDR2 SQIVND (reference sequence). Trimming pared 2 bases from V and 7 bases from J, leaving 15 bases between. The CDR3 loop reads CASSIRSVSGQPQHF. The CDR3 DNA reads as TGTGCCAGTAGTATACGATCCGTTTCAGGGCAGCCCCAGCATTTT.

This clone was seen a few times. The J gene is TRBJ2-1, the V gene TRBV4-2; 14 positions agree with TRBD2. The CDR3 is 19 residues long. Germline values: CDR1 LGHNA, CDR2 YNFKEQ. V trimming: 2 bases; J trimming: 6 bases; junction bases outside the gene matches: 12. The CDR3 DNA follows: TGTGCCAGCAGCCAAAGACTAGCGGGGGGGGCCGTAGCCTCCAATGAGCAGTTCTTC. This gives the protein CASSQRLAGGAVASNEQFF.

The chain uses TRBV30 and TRBJ1-1, with D hard to call. V was shortened by 4 bases and J by 3 bases, with 15 bases between the two germline ends. CDR3 length: 14 amino acids. Germline V gene lookup returns CDR1 GTSNPN and CDR2 SVGIG (reference sequence). The CDR3 loop reads CAWTRVNSDTEAFF. The CDR3 nucleotides are TGTGCCTGGACTCGAGTGAATTCGGACACTGAAGCTTTCTTT.

The V call is TRBV28, the J call TRBJ1-2, with D uncertain. The length of the CDR3 is 13 residues. CDR1 is MDHEN, CDR2 SYDVKM, per germline. V lost 4 bases and J lost 5, with 11 bases in between. Here the CDR3 reads CASSSGEMYGYTF. The DNA for the CDR3 is TGTGCCAGCAGTTCCGGAGAGATGTATGGCTACACCTTC.

The rearrangement joins TRBV11-3 to TRBJ2-7, with 9 bases matching TRBD2. The CDR3 totals 13 residues. V lost 5 bases and J lost 6; bases outside the gene matches: 5. The germline V gene encodes CDR1 SGHNT and CDR2 YENEEA. The CDR3 DNA is TGTGCCAGCAGCCAGACTAGCGGAAGCGAGCAGTACTTC. This gives the protein CASSQTSGSEQYF.